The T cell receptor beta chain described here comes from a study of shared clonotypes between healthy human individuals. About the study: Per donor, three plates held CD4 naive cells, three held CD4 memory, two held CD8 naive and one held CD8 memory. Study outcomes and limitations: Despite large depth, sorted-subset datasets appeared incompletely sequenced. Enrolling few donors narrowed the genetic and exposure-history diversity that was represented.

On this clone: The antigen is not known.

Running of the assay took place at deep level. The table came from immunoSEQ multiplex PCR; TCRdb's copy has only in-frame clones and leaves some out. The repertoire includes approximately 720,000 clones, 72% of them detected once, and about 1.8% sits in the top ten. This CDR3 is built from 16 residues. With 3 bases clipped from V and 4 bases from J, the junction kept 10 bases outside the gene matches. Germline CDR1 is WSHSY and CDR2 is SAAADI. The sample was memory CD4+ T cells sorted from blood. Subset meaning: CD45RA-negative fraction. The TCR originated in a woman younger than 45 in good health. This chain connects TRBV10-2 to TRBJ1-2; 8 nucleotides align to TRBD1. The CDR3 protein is CASSDRQGAQGYGYTF. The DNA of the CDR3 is TGCGCCAGCAGTGACAGGCAGGGGGCGCAGGGCTATGGCTACACCTTC.